Listed here are 23 T cell receptor beta chains from one sample, sequenced in a study of T cell responses to AZD1222 COVID-19 vaccine. Data came from immunoSEQ multiplex PCR; TCRdb stores just in-frame clones and leaves some out. The repertoire holds 150,000 to 200,000 clones, with approximately 94% as singletons. The material sequenced was peripheral blood, taken 28 days after the second AZD1222 dose. The receptors shown here come from an adult who received the AZD1222 COVID-19 vaccine.

V is TRBV6-5 and J is TRBJ1-2; D ambiguous. Trimming took 4 bases from V and 4 from J, leaving 10 bases between them. Germline CDR1 MNHEY, CDR2 SVGAGI. The CDR3 has 13 amino acids. The CDR3 DNA follows: TGTGCCAGCAGTTTCGACGGCGCCTATGGCTACACCTTC. Its translation is CASSFDGAYGYTF.

J is TRBJ2-3 and V is TRBV5-1; D gene unclear. Germline V CDR1 and CDR2: SGHRS, YFSETQ. Between the trimmed V and J ends, which lost 1 base and 6 bases, there was a span of 6 bases. CDR3 size: 12 residues. CDR3 coding DNA: TGCGCCAGCAGCTTGACCCTCGATACGCAGTATTTT. Translating gives CASSLTLDTQYF.

This rearrangement joins TRBV2 to TRBJ2-1; D is perhaps TRBD2 (6 bases). Germline CDR1 is SNHLY and CDR2 is FYNNEI. There are 14 residues in the CDR3. V gave up 6 bases and J gave up 0 bases, with 9 bases separating them. The CDR3 DNA is TGTGCCAGCAGGCTCGGGAGCTCCTACAATGAGCAGTTCTTC. Translation gives CASRLGSSYNEQFF.

This rearrangement joins TRBV10-3 to TRBJ1-1; D is perhaps TRBD1 (6 bases). Trimming removed 3 bases at V and 6 bases at J, with 14 bases between. Per germline, CDR1 ENHRY and CDR2 SYGVKD. The CDR3 length is 14 residues. CDR3 nucleotide sequence: TGTGCCATCAGTGAAAGGGGGGAGGGAGCTGAAGCTTTCTTT. It is translated as CAISERGEGAEAFF.

V gene TRBV4-1 combines with J gene TRBJ2-3; D is uncertain. The length of the CDR3 is 14 residues. The germline V and J ends were trimmed by 0 bases and 2 bases, with 6 bases remaining between them. Germline V CDR1 and CDR2: MGHRA, YSYEKL. Here the CDR3 reads CASSQDPNTDTQYF. CDR3 nucleotides: TGCGCCAGCAGCCAAGACCCGAACACAGATACGCAGTATTTT.

In nucleotides, the CDR3 is TGTGCCAGCAGCTTCCATTACAATGAGCAGTTCTTC. Protein product: CASSFHYNEQFF. The V and J genes are TRBV7-9 and TRBJ2-1; D remains unclear. The CDR3 sequence is 12 residues long. Germline V CDR1 and CDR2: SEHNR, FQNEAQ (reference sequence). Between the trimmed V and J ends, which lost 3 bases and 4 bases, there was a span of 4 bases.

The J gene is TRBJ2-3, the V gene TRBV6-5; D might be TRBD1 (6 bases). The V gene's germline CDR1 is MNHEY and CDR2 SVGAGI. V was shortened by 4 bases and J by 1 base, with 15 bases between the two germline ends. The CDR3 has 16 residues. The CDR3 protein is CASSFIQGYGTDTQYF. The CDR3 coding sequence is TGTGCCAGCAGTTTCATACAGGGTTACGGCACAGATACGCAGTATTTT.

V and J are TRBV6-5 and TRBJ2-3; the D is unclear. Between the trimmed V and J ends, which lost 6 bases and 4 bases, there was a span of 11 bases. From germline, CDR1 is MNHEY and CDR2 SVGAGI. The CDR3 runs 13 residues. Here the CDR3 DNA reads TGTGCCAGCAGCGCCACAGAAGCAGATACGCAGTATTTT. This translates into CASSATEADTQYF.

V gene TRBV19 combines with J gene TRBJ1-5; 7 nucleotides match TRBD1. The trim removed 1 base at V and 2 bases at J, leaving 8 bases unmatched. The CDR3 totals 17 residues. Looked up from germline, CDR1 is LNHDA and CDR2 is SQIVND (reference sequence). CDR3 nucleotide sequence: TGTGCCAGTAGTATAGGCTCCCTCGGACAGGGCAATCAGCCCCAGCATTTT. As protein: CASSIGSLGQGNQPQHF.

The chain recombines TRBV5-1 with TRBJ1-3; TRBD1 might be the D (6 bases). CDR1 is SGHRS and CDR2 is YFSETQ in the germline V gene. Trimming left V 2 bases short and J 4 bases short, with 10 bases between. There are 14 residues in the CDR3. DNA for the CDR3: TGCGCCAGCAGCTTATCGGGGGCCGGAAACACCATATATTTT. The encoded protein is CASSLSGAGNTIYF.

This CDR3 is CASSSQGFTGELFF. CDR3 in DNA: TGTGCCAGCAGTTCACAGGGTTTCACCGGGGAGCTGTTTTTT. The V gene is TRBV27, the J gene TRBJ2-2; D possibly corresponds to TRBD1 (6 bases). With 4 bases removed from V and 4 bases from J, the gap between germline ends came to 10 bases. Germline CDR1 and CDR2: MNHEY and SMNVEV (reference sequence). This CDR3 contains 14 residues.

The genes are TRBV28 and TRBJ1-2; 7 bases fit TRBD1. Per the germline V gene, CDR1 is MDHEN and CDR2 is SYDVKM. Trimming cost V 5 bases and J 2 bases; bases outside gene matches: 11. The CDR3 runs to 16 residues. The CDR3: CASSVNRGAGNYGYTF. The CDR3 DNA is TGTGCCAGCAGTGTCAACAGGGGCGCAGGAAACTATGGCTACACCTTC.

This clone was seen only a few times. The V and J genes are TRBV7-9 and TRBJ2-1; D ambiguous. The V gene's germline CDR1 is SEHNR and CDR2 FQNEAQ (reference sequence). This CDR3 has 12 amino acids. Deletions cut 5 bases from V and 6 bases from J, with 8 bases between. The DNA of the CDR3 is TGTGCCAGCAGCATGAGCCCCAATGAGCAGTTCTTC. Residues: CASSMSPNEQFF.

V gene TRBV11-2 combines with J gene TRBJ2-7, with TRBD2 matching 8 bases. Germline-derived CDR1 and CDR2 are SGHAT and FQNNGV. The CDR3 is 14 amino acids. After removal of 4 bases from V and 5 bases from J, the junction contained 7 bases not matched to a gene. Here the CDR3 DNA reads TGTGCCAGCAGCTCCCAGTCACTAGCGGACGAGCAGTACTTC. Its protein is CASSSQSLADEQYF.

The chain has TRBV13 and TRBJ1-2; TRBD1 might be the D (6 bases). V lost 1 base and J lost 6, with 15 bases in between. Germline V gene lookup returns CDR1 PRHDT and CDR2 FYEKMQ (reference sequence). The CDR3 is 15 amino acids. The CDR3 is CASSLAGVMGDGYTF. The CDR3 DNA is TGTGCCAGCAGCTTAGCAGGGGTGATGGGTGATGGCTACACCTTC.

The chain employs TRBV7-2 and TRBJ2-1, with 8 bases identical to TRBD2. Trimming cost V 3 bases and J 4 bases; bases outside gene matches: 5. CDR3 size: 15 residues. In germline, CDR1 is SGHTA, CDR2 FQGNSA. CDR3 nucleotide sequence: TGTGCCAGCAGCTTTCGGACTAGCAGATACAATGAGCAGTTCTTC. This encodes CASSFRTSRYNEQFF.

This clone appeared once. V and J are TRBV10-3 and TRBJ2-1; 14 bases are shared with TRBD2. The V gene end was trimmed by 10 bases and the J gene end by 8 bases; junction bases not matched to a gene: 10. Germline V gene lookup returns CDR1 ENHRY and CDR2 SYGVKD. The CDR3 runs 15 residues. CDR3 DNA: TGTGCCACACTTGCAGGGACTAGCGGGAGCGATGAGCAGTTCTTC. Residues: CATLAGTSGSDEQFF.

The rearrangement links TRBV7-9 to TRBJ2-1, with TRBD2 matching over 7 bases. Trimming took 5 bases from V and 9 from J; bases not matched to a gene: 16. The CDR3 runs to 16 residues. Germline values: CDR1 SEHNR, CDR2 FQNEAQ (reference sequence). DNA of the CDR3: TGTGCCAGCAGCCCTGGAGGGCGCGGGAGTGAGGGTGAGCAGTTCTTC. It yields the protein CASSPGGRGSEGEQFF.

J is TRBJ2-1 and V is TRBV19; 9 bases agree with TRBD1. Germline CDR1 is LNHDA and CDR2 is SQIVND (reference sequence). Germline trimming cut 5 bases from V and 8 bases from J; bases unmatched to any gene: 16. This CDR3 region has 17 residues. This CDR3 reads CASSSQGAIRGGYEQFF. CDR3 coding DNA: TGTGCCAGTAGTTCACAGGGGGCGATTAGGGGTGGCTATGAGCAGTTCTTC.

The CDR3 DNA sequence: TGTGCCAGCAGTTTATGGTGGGATAGCAATCAGCCCCAGCATTTT. Protein product: CASSLWWDSNQPQHF. The chain couples TRBV27 to TRBJ1-5, with D unresolved. CDR3 size: 15 residues. Germline CDR1 MNHEY, CDR2 SMNVEV (reference sequence). V shed 1 base and J shed 0 bases, with 7 bases lying between them.

This chain joins TRBV29-1 and TRBJ1-5, with 7 bases lining up with TRBD1. Germline V lookup: CDR1 SQVTM, CDR2 ANQGSEA. J was trimmed by 5 bases and V by 2 bases; bases with no gene match: 0. The CDR3 runs 12 residues. DNA of the CDR3: TGCAGCGTTGAAACAGGGGATCAGCCCCAGCATTTT. Protein: CSVETGDQPQHF.

This clone appeared a single time. V and J are TRBV7-2 and TRBJ2-3; D may be TRBD2 (5 bases). Trimming left V 7 bases short and J 0 bases short, with 11 bases between. The CDR3 has 14 amino acids. The germline V gene has CDR1 SGHTA and CDR2 FQGNSA. This CDR3 is CASKARGSTDTQYF. CDR3 in DNA: TGTGCCAGCAAAGCCCGGGGTAGCACAGATACGCAGTATTTT.

As concerns this clone: Sequence at one end of the junction differs from germline and may be a read error. The chain carries TRBV5-1 and TRBJ2-3; the match to TRBD2 covers 8 bases. The CDR3 totals 15 residues. Germline loops: CDR1 SGHRS, CDR2 YFSETQ. The CDR3 loop is CASRLPGGYTDTQYF. CDR3 nucleotides: TGCGCCAGCCGCTTGCCGGGAGGGTACACAGATACGCAGTATTTT.